These T cell receptor beta chains were read from a single sample in a study of shared clonotypes between healthy human individuals. Using immunoSEQ multiplex PCR, the repertoire was profiled, and TCRdb retains in-frame clones only, with some absent. There are under 2,500,000 clones in the sample; more than 90% occur only once, and 0.1% to 0.15% lies in the top ten. Sequenced input: naive CD4+ T cells sorted from blood. These receptors came from a man between 18 and 29 years old in good health. Each CDR3 is given with its conserved first and last residue. D genes are given only for firm matches. Where a row states a size, it is once, few, many or the class of an expanded clone; other rows omit it.

j_gene	d_gene	v_gene	abundance	CDR3aa	CDR3nt
TRBJ2-5	-	TRBV10-2	-	CASSEFGETQYF	TGCGCCAGCAGTGAATTTGGAGAGACCCAGTACTTC
TRBJ1-3	-	TRBV18	-	CASSPTGTQGNTIYF	TGTGCCAGCTCACCTACCGGGACACAAGGAAACACCATATATTTT
TRBJ2-7	-	TRBV30	once	CAWSSHVHEQYF	TGTGCCTGGAGTTCCCACGTCCACGAGCAGTACTTC
TRBJ1-5	-	TRBV11-2	once	CASSLVAGGNQPQHF	TGTGCCAGCAGCTTAGTGGCAGGGGGCAATCAGCCCCAGCATTTT
TRBJ1-5	TRBD1	TRBV5-1	-	CASSPQGGGPQHF	TGCGCCAGCAGCCCACAGGGGGGCGGGCCCCAGCATTTT
TRBJ1-4	-	TRBV4-3	-	CASSQAWGQGEKLFF	TGCGCCAGCAGCCAAGCATGGGGCCAAGGGGAAAAACTGTTTTTT
TRBJ1-4	-	TRBV20-1	-	CSASNPEKLFF	TGCAGTGCTAGCAATCCAGAAAAACTGTTTTTT
TRBJ2-1	-	TRBV5-1	-	CASSPNRVEQFF	TGCGCCAGCAGCCCAAACAGGGTTGAGCAGTTCTTC
TRBJ2-1	-	TRBV6-6	-	CASSYGGAYNEQFF	TGTGCCAGCAGTTACGGGGGAGCCTACAATGAGCAGTTCTTC
TRBJ2-7	TRBD1	TRBV12-5	-	CASVNDRQGSYEQYF	TGTGCTAGTGTCAACGATCGACAGGGGTCCTACGAGCAGTACTTC
TRBJ1-2	TRBD1	TRBV5-1	-	CASSGRDRGGYGYTF	TGCGCCAGCAGCGGCCGGGACAGGGGTGGCTATGGCTACACCTTC
TRBJ2-1	-	TRBV6-1	-	CASSPGTAGVNEQFF	TGTGCCAGCAGTCCCGGGACAGCGGGCGTTAATGAGCAGTTCTTC
TRBJ1-6	-	TRBV28	-	CASSGQSNSPLHF	TGTGCCAGCAGTGGACAGTCTAATTCACCCCTCCACTTT
TRBJ1-2	TRBD1	TRBV5-3	few	CARSLWTGCYGYTF	TGTGCCAGAAGCTTGTGGACAGGCTGCTATGGCTACACCTTC
TRBJ2-3	-	TRBV12-2	-	CASRLVLAGGTLITDTQYF	TGTGCAAGTCGCTTAGTACTAGCGGGAGGCACCCTCATTACAGATACGCAGTATTTT
TRBJ1-2	-	TRBV9	once	CASSPRGYGYTF	TGTGCCAGCAGCCCGCGGGGCTATGGCTACACCTTC
TRBJ1-6	-	TRBV6-6	-	CASNSNSPLHF	TGTGCCAGCAATTCGAATTCACCCCTCCACTTT
TRBJ2-7	-	TRBV19	-	CASSIPGTNDEQYF	TGTGCCAGTAGTATCCCCGGGACAAACGACGAGCAGTACTTC
TRBJ2-1	-	TRBV7-2	-	CASSLALVNEQFF	TGTGCCAGCAGCTTAGCGCTCGTCAATGAGCAGTTCTTC
TRBJ2-3	-	TRBV11-2	-	CASSLVATQYF	TGTGCCAGCAGCTTAGTAGCTACGCAGTATTTT
TRBJ2-7	-	TRBV6-1	-	CASSEMGAGTLYEQYF	TGTGCCAGCAGTGAAATGGGGGCCGGGACGTTGTACGAGCAGTACTTC
TRBJ2-2	TRBD2	TRBV7-6	-	CASSRTSGGANTGELFF	TGTGCCAGCAGCAGGACTAGCGGGGGCGCGAACACCGGGGAGCTGTTTTTT
TRBJ1-1	TRBD1	TRBV18	-	CASSPAGGFTEAFF	TGTGCCAGCTCACCAGCAGGGGGCTTCACTGAAGCTTTCTTT
TRBJ2-1	-	TRBV10-3	-	CATKGRDWREQFF	TGTGCCACGAAGGGCCGTGATTGGCGTGAGCAGTTCTTC
TRBJ1-6	-	TRBV6-1	-	CASSLAGDYNSPLHF	TGTGCCAGCAGTTTGGCGGGGGATTATAATTCACCCCTCCACTTT
TRBJ2-3	-	TRBV5-8	-	CASSLVITAAPLLDTQYF	TGTGCCAGCAGCTTGGTCATAACGGCGGCGCCCCTTTTGGATACGCAGTATTTT
TRBJ2-1	-	TRBV7-9	-	CASSLAYGFRSHGEQFF	TGTGCCAGCAGCTTAGCGTACGGTTTTAGAAGTCACGGTGAGCAGTTCTTC
TRBJ2-5	-	TRBV2	once	CASSLMTGARETQYF	TGTGCCAGCAGTCTGATGACGGGAGCCCGAGAGACCCAGTACTTC
TRBJ2-6	-	TRBV30	-	CASGRSSGANVLTF	TGTGCCAGCGGACGGAGCTCTGGGGCCAACGTCCTGACTTTC
TRBJ1-5	TRBD1	TRBV29-1	once	CSAGIGTAGQPQHF	TGCAGCGCAGGAATCGGGACAGCGGGTCAGCCCCAGCATTTT
TRBJ1-2	TRBD1	TRBV13	-	CASSLDRVIGYGYTF	TGTGCCAGCAGTTTGGACAGGGTAATAGGGTATGGCTACACCTTC
TRBJ1-6	-	TRBV5-1	-	CASSLGDLSSPLHF	TGCGCCAGCAGCTTGGGGGACTTAAGTTCACCCCTCCACTTT
TRBJ1-2	-	TRBV18	-	CASSPQGDYGYTF	TGTGCCAGCTCACCCCAGGGTGACTATGGCTACACCTTC
TRBJ2-7	TRBD2	TRBV19	-	CASNSMTSGNYEQYF	TGTGCCAGTAACTCAATGACTAGCGGCAATTACGAGCAGTACTTC
TRBJ2-1	-	TRBV9	-	CASSDSGGTDLIRSYNEQFF	TGTGCCAGCAGCGATAGTGGTGGGACGGACCTAATCCGCTCCTACAATGAGCAGTTCTTC
TRBJ1-4	-	TRBV7-2	-	CASSLLGRMDEKLFF	TGTGCCAGCAGCTTACTCGGAAGGATGGATGAAAAACTGTTTTTT
TRBJ2-1	-	TRBV5-1	-	CASSLVPASYNEQFF	TGCGCCAGCAGCTTGGTGCCGGCGTCCTACAATGAGCAGTTCTTC
TRBJ2-7	TRBD2	TRBV29-1	-	CSVGTSGSYEQYF	TGCAGCGTGGGGACTAGCGGGAGCTACGAGCAGTACTTC
TRBJ1-2	TRBD1	TRBV28	-	CASSPRGSANYGYTF	TGTGCCAGCAGTCCCAGGGGGTCTGCTAACTATGGCTACACCTTC
TRBJ2-1	TRBD1	TRBV7-2	-	CASSWASGQANEQFF	TGTGCCAGCAGCTGGGCGTCGGGACAGGCCAATGAGCAGTTCTTC
TRBJ2-5	TRBD2	TRBV4-1	-	CASSQDRGGQETQYF	TGCGCCAGCAGCCAAGATCGGGGGGGTCAAGAGACCCAGTACTTC
TRBJ2-5	-	TRBV27	-	CASSFSPYGGGETQYF	TGTGCCAGCAGTTTTTCCCCCTACGGGGGCGGGGAGACCCAGTACTTC
TRBJ1-5	TRBD1	TRBV5-1	-	CASSDGTGNQPQHF	TGCGCCAGCAGCGACGGGACAGGCAATCAGCCCCAGCATTTT
TRBJ1-1	-	TRBV28	-	CASSPPGTYTEAFF	TGTGCCAGCAGCCCGCCCGGGACTTACACTGAAGCTTTCTTT
TRBJ2-7	TRBD1	TRBV2	-	CASNTGVTYEQYF	TGTGCCAGCAACACAGGGGTCACCTACGAGCAGTACTTC
TRBJ1-1	-	TRBV5-1	-	CASSLRDRTEAFF	TGCGCCAGCAGCCTAAGAGACAGAACCGAAGCTTTCTTT
TRBJ2-3	-	TRBV7-2	-	CASSSSYFSTDTQYF	TGTGCCAGCAGCTCCAGCTATTTTAGCACAGATACGCAGTATTTT
TRBJ1-1	-	TRBV28	-	CASSLIQGNTEAFF	TGTGCCAGCAGTTTAATTCAGGGGAACACTGAAGCTTTCTTT